This section outlines one T cell receptor (beta chain) sequence together with its context. Its specificity is not known. This record belongs to a study of cytomegalovirus exposure and HLA in healthy donors. Study-level results: Several top significant clusters appeared, in a later analysis, to be linked to common viral pathogens. Later on, an analysis showed TCR association rates differing by HLA locus, with DRB1 the most and HLA-C the fewest. The study flagged approximately 180 TCR beta chains as cytomegalovirus-associated.

PCR used 60 Vbeta primers and 13 Jbeta primers. Data came from immunoSEQ multiplex PCR; TCRdb stores just in-frame clones and leaves some out. The table lists approximately 150,000 clones, around 80% of them singletons. V lost 11 bases and J lost 0, with 14 bases in between. This CDR3 region has 14 residues. The germline gives CDR1 MNHEY, CDR2 SMNVEV (reference sequence). What was sequenced was PBMCs. The chain uses TRBV27 and TRBJ2-4, with D maybe TRBD2 (5 bases). The receptor's source is a man aged 30 to 39 in good health and CMV-seropositive. The CDR3 sequence is CACREEVAKNIQYF. In DNA, the CDR3 is TGTGCCTGCCGGGAAGAAGTAGCCAAAAACATTCAGTACTTC.